A selection of T cell receptor beta chains follows, all from one sample in a study of OX40 agonist ivuxolimab in advanced cancers. Only in-frame clones appear in the TCRdb table, and some are missing; sequencing was by immunoSEQ multiplex PCR. The table lists tens of thousands of clones, 86% of them singletons, with 0.85% to 1% in the top ten. The specimen was CD4+ or CD8+ T cells sorted from blood, collected in a trial of the OX40 agonist ivuxolimab. These TCRs come from an adult with an advanced solid tumor such as melanoma, head and neck, liver or kidney cancer. Both conserved end residues are part of each CDR3. A D gene is named only where the DNA matches it firmly. A clone size is listed for some rows: how often the clone was seen (once, few, many), or a class if it is expanded.

j_gene	v_gene	abundance	d_gene	CDR3nt	CDR3aa
TRBJ2-7	TRBV27	once	NA	TGTGCCAGCAGTGCGGGACACGTCTACGAGCAGTACTTC	CASSAGHVYEQYF
TRBJ1-1	TRBV5-1	NA	NA	TGCGCCAGCAGCCTTGGGGTGGTAAGCGAGGCTTTCTTT	CASSLGVVSEAFF
TRBJ2-1	TRBV18	NA	TRBD2	TGTGCCAGCTCACCTCAAGCTAGCGGAGGCATATACAATGAGCAGTTCTTC	CASSPQASGGIYNEQFF
TRBJ2-2	TRBV9	few	TRBD1	TGTGCCAGCAGCGGTGCACAGGGGAGAACCGGGGAGCTGTTTTTT	CASSGAQGRTGELFF
TRBJ1-3	TRBV9	NA	TRBD1	TGTGCCAGCAGCTCACGAAGACAGGGTAGCTTTGGAAACACCATATATTTT	CASSSRRQGSFGNTIYF
TRBJ2-3	TRBV18	NA	NA	TGTGCCAGCTCACGGACTGGCACAGATACGCAGTATTTT	CASSRTGTDTQYF
TRBJ1-1	TRBV6-6	NA	NA	TGTGCCAGCAGTTACCGATCGGGACTCCAGAACACTGAAGCTTTCTTT	CASSYRSGLQNTEAFF
TRBJ1-4	TRBV2	NA	TRBD1	TGTGCCAGCAGGGACAGGGGAACTAATGAAAAACTGTTTTTT	CASRDRGTNEKLFF
TRBJ2-5	TRBV7-2	NA	NA	TGTGCCAGCAGCTCCCTACCTCTCCAGGGGGAGACCCAGTACTTC	CASSSLPLQGETQYF
TRBJ2-7	TRBV18	NA	NA	TGTGCCAGCTCACCGGACATCTCCTACGAGCAGTACTTC	CASSPDISYEQYF
TRBJ2-2	TRBV18	NA	NA	TGTGCCAGCTCACCCCAACAGGGTTATCCCGGGGAGCTGTTTTTT	CASSPQQGYPGELFF
TRBJ2-3	TRBV5-4	NA	TRBD1	TGTGCCAGCAGCACCTGGACAGGAACTAGCACAGATACGCAGTATTTT	CASSTWTGTSTDTQYF
TRBJ2-2	TRBV5-1	NA	NA	TGCGCCAGCAGCTTGTCAGGGAACACCGGGGAGCTGTTTTTT	CASSLSGNTGELFF
TRBJ2-2	TRBV14	NA	TRBD1	TGTGCCAGCCCGGGACAGGGGGATCCCGGGGAGCTGTTTTTT	CASPGQGDPGELFF
TRBJ1-4	TRBV7-6	NA	NA	TGTGCCAGCAGCACCCGAGAGGGAACAACTAATGAAAAACTGTTTTTT	CASSTREGTTNEKLFF
TRBJ1-1	TRBV19	NA	NA	TGTGCCAGTAGTATCATCGGCAGGGTGGAAACTGAAGCTTTCTTT	CASSIIGRVETEAFF
TRBJ1-4	TRBV18	NA	NA	TGTGCCAGCTCACAATCACAGGGAATGACTAATGAAAAACTGTTTTTT	CASSQSQGMTNEKLFF
TRBJ1-1	TRBV18	NA	TRBD1	TGTGCCAGCTCACTGCGACAGGGATGGGCTTCGAACACTGAAGCTTTCTTT	CASSLRQGWASNTEAFF
TRBJ1-5	TRBV11-3	few	TRBD1	TGTGCCAGCAGCCCTGACAGGGAATGCAAGAATCAGCCCCAGCATTTT	CASSPDRECKNQPQHF
TRBJ2-1	TRBV18	NA	NA	TGTGCCAGCTCACCACTTGAAACAGGAGCTACCTACAATGAGCAGTTCTTC	CASSPLETGATYNEQFF
TRBJ2-1	TRBV28	once	TRBD2	TGTGCCAGCAGAATAACTAGCGGGGGTCTTAATGAGCAGTTCTTC	CASRITSGGLNEQFF
TRBJ2-5	TRBV6-6	NA	TRBD2	TGTGCCAGCAGATCGGGGGGCCAAGAGACCCAGTACTTC	CASRSGGQETQYF
TRBJ1-1	TRBV2	NA	NA	TGTGCCAGCAGTTTTCGAGAAGCTTTCTTT	CASSFREAFF
TRBJ1-1	TRBV6-1	few	NA	TGTGCCAGCAGTCCCGGGAGAGGAGCTTTCTTT	CASSPGRGAFF
TRBJ2-3	TRBV5-1	once	NA	TGCGCCAGCAGCTTGGACAGCCTCAGCACAGATACGCAGTATTTT	CASSLDSLSTDTQYF
TRBJ2-1	TRBV2	NA	TRBD1	TGTGCCAGCACCTGGGACAGCTCCTACAATGAGCAGTTCTTC	CASTWDSSYNEQFF
TRBJ2-7	TRBV5-5	NA	TRBD1	TGTGCCAGCAGCTCAGGGGGAAAGCGCTTCCACGAGCAGTACTTC	CASSSGGKRFHEQYF
TRBJ2-5	TRBV7-6	few	NA	TGTGCCAGCAGCCCGAGGACAGTCCAGGTGTCCCAGTACTTC	CASSPRTVQVSQYF
TRBJ1-2	TRBV15	NA	NA	TGTGCCACCAGCAGAGACACAGCACCTAACTATGGCTACACCTTC	CATSRDTAPNYGYTF
TRBJ2-5	TRBV7-2	NA	TRBD2	TGTGCCAGCAGCACCTACGGGGGGGTTGGGGAGACCCAGTACTTC	CASSTYGGVGETQYF
TRBJ1-4	TRBV7-8	NA	NA	TGTGCCAGCAGCTTCCGGTACGAGGCAGCTAATGAAAAACTGTTTTTT	CASSFRYEAANEKLFF
TRBJ2-3	TRBV18	NA	NA	TGTGCCAGCTCACCACATGGGGGAAAAGATACGCAGTATTTT	CASSPHGGKDTQYF
TRBJ1-1	TRBV7-9	NA	NA	TGTGCCAGCAGCTCCCGCCGCGTGGGGGGCGCCCCGGCAACTGAAGCTTTCTTT	CASSSRRVGGAPATEAFF